The clone carrying this T cell receptor beta chain was picked up one time. Germline V gene sequence: CDR1 KGHSH, CDR2 LQKENI. V lost 5 bases, J lost 5 bases, and 12 bases lay in between. The CDR3 length is 13 residues. The assay was immunoSEQ multiplex PCR, and TCRdb's table has in-frame clones only and misses some. Seen here are just under 75,000 clones, about 90% observed once, and the top ten hold around 0.46%. The data were taken from a study of OX40 agonist ivuxolimab in advanced cancers. The receptor was isolated from an adult with an advanced solid tumor such as melanoma, head and neck, liver or kidney cancer. The chain links TRBV18 to TRBJ1-1; tentatively, D is TRBD1 (6 bases). The specimen was CD4+ or CD8+ T cells sorted from blood, collected in a trial of the OX40 agonist ivuxolimab. The CDR3 DNA sequence: TGTGCCAGCTCAGAAGGGGGGGATACTGAAGCTTTCTTT. Encoded protein: CASSEGGDTEAFF. The variable domain in full, with the rest retrieved from reference TRBV18 and TRBJ1-1, is NAGVMQNPRHLVRRRGQEARLRCSPMKGHSHVYWYRQLPEEGLKFMVYLQKENIIDESGMPKERFSAEFPKEGPSILRIQQVVRGDSAAYFCASSEGGDTEAFFGQGTRLTVV.